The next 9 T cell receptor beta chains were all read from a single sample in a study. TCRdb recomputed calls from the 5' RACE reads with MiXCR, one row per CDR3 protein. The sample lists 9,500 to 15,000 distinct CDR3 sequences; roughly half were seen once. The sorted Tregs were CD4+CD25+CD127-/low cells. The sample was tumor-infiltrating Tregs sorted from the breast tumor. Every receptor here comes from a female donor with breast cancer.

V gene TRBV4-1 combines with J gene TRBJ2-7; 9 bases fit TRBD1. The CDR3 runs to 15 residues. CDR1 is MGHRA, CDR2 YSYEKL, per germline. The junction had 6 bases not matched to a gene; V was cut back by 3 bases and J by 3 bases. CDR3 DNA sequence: TGCGCCAGCAGCCAGCCCGGGACAGGGCTCTACGAGCAGTACTTC. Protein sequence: CASSQPGTGLYEQYF.

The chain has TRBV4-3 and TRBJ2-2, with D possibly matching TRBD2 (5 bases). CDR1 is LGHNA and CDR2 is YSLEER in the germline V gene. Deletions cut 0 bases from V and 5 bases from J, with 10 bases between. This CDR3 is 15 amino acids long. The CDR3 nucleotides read TGCGCCAGCAGCCAAGATTCTCGGGATACCGGGGAGCTGTTTTTT. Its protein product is CASSQDSRDTGELFF.

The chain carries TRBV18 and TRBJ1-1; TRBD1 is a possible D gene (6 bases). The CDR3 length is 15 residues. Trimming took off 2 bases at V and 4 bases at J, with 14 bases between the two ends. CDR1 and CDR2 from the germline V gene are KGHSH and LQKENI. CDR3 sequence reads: CASSPKTGGGTEAFF. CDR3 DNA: TGTGCCAGCTCACCAAAGACAGGCGGCGGCACTGAAGCTTTCTTT. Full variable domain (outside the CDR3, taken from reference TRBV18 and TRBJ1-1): NAGVMQNPRHLVRRRGQEARLRCSPMKGHSHVYWYRQLPEEGLKFMVYLQKENIIDESGMPKERFSAEFPKEGPSILRIQQVVRGDSAAYFCASSPKTGGGTEAFFGQGTRLTVV.

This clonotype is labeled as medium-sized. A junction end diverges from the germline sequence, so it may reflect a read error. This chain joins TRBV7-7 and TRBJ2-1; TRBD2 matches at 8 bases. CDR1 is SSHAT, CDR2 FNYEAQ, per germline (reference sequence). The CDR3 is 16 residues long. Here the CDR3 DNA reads TGTGCTAGCAGCTTAGGCACTAGCGGAACCTACAATGAGCAGTTCTTC. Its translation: CASSLGTSGTYNEQFF.

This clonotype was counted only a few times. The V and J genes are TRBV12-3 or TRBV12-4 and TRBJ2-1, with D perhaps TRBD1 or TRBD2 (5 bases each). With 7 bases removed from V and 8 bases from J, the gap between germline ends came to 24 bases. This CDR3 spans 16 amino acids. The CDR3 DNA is TGTGCCAGCACCCTCGGGGCTAGGGCGATTTCCGATGAGCAGTTCTTC. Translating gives CASTLGARAISDEQFF.

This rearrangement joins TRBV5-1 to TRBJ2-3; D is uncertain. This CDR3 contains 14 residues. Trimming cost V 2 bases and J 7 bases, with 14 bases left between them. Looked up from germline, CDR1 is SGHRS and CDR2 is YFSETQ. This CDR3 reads CASSFRTNPHTQYF. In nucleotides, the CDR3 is TGCGCCAGCAGCTTCCGGACGAATCCACATACGCAGTATTTT.

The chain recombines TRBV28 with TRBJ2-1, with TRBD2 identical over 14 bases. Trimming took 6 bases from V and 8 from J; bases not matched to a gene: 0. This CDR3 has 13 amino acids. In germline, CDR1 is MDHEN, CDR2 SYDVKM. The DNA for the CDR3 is TGTGCCAGCAGGACTAGCGGGAGGGATGAGCAGTTCTTC. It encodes CASRTSGRDEQFF.

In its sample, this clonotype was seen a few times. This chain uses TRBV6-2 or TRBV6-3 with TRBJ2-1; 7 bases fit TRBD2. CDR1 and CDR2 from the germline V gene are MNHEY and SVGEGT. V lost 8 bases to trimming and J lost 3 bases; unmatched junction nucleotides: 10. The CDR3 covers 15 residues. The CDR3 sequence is CASGLLARFYNEQFF. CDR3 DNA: TGTGCCAGCGGCCTACTAGCGAGATTCTACAATGAGCAGTTCTTC.

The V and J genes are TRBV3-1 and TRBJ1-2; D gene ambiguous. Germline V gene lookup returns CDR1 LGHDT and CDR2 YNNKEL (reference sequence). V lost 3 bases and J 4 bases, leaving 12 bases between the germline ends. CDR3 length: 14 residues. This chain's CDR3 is CASSHSTSGYGYTF. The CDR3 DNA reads TGTGCCAGCAGCCACAGCACTTCTGGCTATGGCTACACCTTC.